The rows below give T cell receptor beta chains drawn from one sample of a study of blood T cells in healthy people across ages. TCRdb itself ran the 5' RACE reads through MiXCR, one entry per CDR3 protein. This sample yields about 1,400,000 distinct CDR3 sequences, of which around two fifths are seen a single time; 7.9% belongs to the top ten. The sample comprised blood. The source is a woman under 30 in good health. CDR3s include the opening cysteine and the closing phenylalanine or tryptophan. A D gene is named only where the DNA matches it firmly. Clone size is stated in some rows and not others, as once, few, many or a class when expanded.

cdr3_nt: TGTGCCAGCAGTTACTCCATGTCCGGCGCTAACTATGGCTACACCTTC
cdr3_aa: CASSYSMSGANYGYTF
d_call: .
v_call: TRBV6-5
cdr3_length: 16
clone_size: .
j_call: TRBJ1-2

cdr3_nt: TGTGCCAGCAGTTCCCCCTTCAGTGACCCCATATCTATAGGTACGCAGTATTTT
cdr3_aa: CASSSPFSDPISIGTQYF
d_call: .
v_call: TRBV28
cdr3_length: 18
clone_size: .
j_call: TRBJ2-3

cdr3_nt: TGTGCCAGCAGCCCCTGGGGTAGCGGTACCTACAATGAGCAGTACTTC
cdr3_aa: CASSPWGSGTYNEQYF
d_call: .
v_call: TRBV9
cdr3_length: 16
clone_size: once
j_call: TRBJ2-7

cdr3_nt: TGTGCCAGCCAACTCCGGGGACAGGCTTACAATGAGCAGTTCTTC
cdr3_aa: CASQLRGQAYNEQFF
d_call: TRBD1
v_call: TRBV27
cdr3_length: 15
clone_size: few
j_call: TRBJ2-1

cdr3_nt: TGTGCCAGCATTCCTGCCGGGGAAACCGGGGAGCTGTTTTTT
cdr3_aa: CASIPAGETGELFF
d_call: .
v_call: TRBV6-6
cdr3_length: 14
clone_size: .
j_call: TRBJ2-2

cdr3_nt: TGCGCCAGCAGGATTCACACTGGCACAGATACGCAGTATTTT
cdr3_aa: CASRIHTGTDTQYF
d_call: .
v_call: TRBV5-1
cdr3_length: 14
clone_size: .
j_call: TRBJ2-3

cdr3_nt: TGTGCCAGCAGCAGAGGGGCGGGGGGGAACACTGAAGCTTTCTTT
cdr3_aa: CASSRGAGGNTEAFF
d_call: .
v_call: TRBV4-2
cdr3_length: 15
clone_size: few
j_call: TRBJ1-1

cdr3_nt: TGTGCCAGCAGCCAAGCCTTACAGGGGGGGACTGAAGCTTTCTTT
cdr3_aa: CASSQALQGGTEAFF
d_call: TRBD1
v_call: TRBV3-1
cdr3_length: 15
clone_size: few
j_call: TRBJ1-1

cdr3_nt: TGTGCCAGCAGCTCCCCCTCATCCGAGCAGTACTTC
cdr3_aa: CASSSPSSEQYF
d_call: .
v_call: TRBV28
cdr3_length: 12
clone_size: few
j_call: TRBJ2-7

cdr3_nt: TGTGCCACCAGCAGTCCGGACAGGGTCGATCAGGTGGGCAATCAGCCCCAGCATTTT
cdr3_aa: CATSSPDRVDQVGNQPQHF
d_call: TRBD1
v_call: TRBV15
cdr3_length: 19
clone_size: .
j_call: TRBJ1-5

cdr3_nt: TGTGCCAGCAGTGACGGTCGGGCGGAGACCCAGTACTTC
cdr3_aa: CASSDGRAETQYF
d_call: .
v_call: TRBV2
cdr3_length: 13
clone_size: once
j_call: TRBJ2-5

cdr3_nt: TGCAGTGCCAATCTCAGGACCTCACCCCTCCACTTT
cdr3_aa: CSANLRTSPLHF
d_call: .
v_call: TRBV20-1
cdr3_length: 12
clone_size: .
j_call: TRBJ1-6

cdr3_nt: TGTGCCAGCAGCCCTCTGGCAGGGGGCTATGGCTACACCTTC
cdr3_aa: CASSPLAGGYGYTF
d_call: TRBD1
v_call: TRBV7-9
cdr3_length: 14
clone_size: few
j_call: TRBJ1-2

cdr3_nt: TGCAGTGCTAGTATGCGACTAGACAATGAGCAGTTCTTC
cdr3_aa: CSASMRLDNEQFF
d_call: .
v_call: TRBV20-1
cdr3_length: 13
clone_size: few
j_call: TRBJ2-1

cdr3_nt: TGTGCCAGCAGCTTAGGGGGGAGGGGGCAAGAGACCCAGTACTTC
cdr3_aa: CASSLGGRGQETQYF
d_call: .
v_call: TRBV11-2
cdr3_length: 15
clone_size: few
j_call: TRBJ2-5

cdr3_nt: TGTGCCAGCAGTCCAAACGCGGGGAGGTATGAGCAGTACTTC
cdr3_aa: CASSPNAGRYEQYF
d_call: .
v_call: TRBV6-5
cdr3_length: 14
clone_size: few
j_call: TRBJ2-7

cdr3_nt: TGCAGTGCTGGGGGGACTAGCGAAAACTCCTACAATGAGCAGTACTTC
cdr3_aa: CSAGGTSENSYNEQYF
d_call: TRBD2
v_call: TRBV20-1
cdr3_length: 16
clone_size: .
j_call: TRBJ2-7

cdr3_nt: TGCAGTGAGTCTAGCGGGGGAATGAGCTCCTACAATGAGCAGTACTTC
cdr3_aa: CSESSGGMSSYNEQYF
d_call: TRBD2
v_call: TRBV20-1
cdr3_length: 16
clone_size: .
j_call: TRBJ2-7

cdr3_nt: TGTGCCAGCAGCTTAGTGGAATCAGATACGCAGTATTTT
cdr3_aa: CASSLVESDTQYF
d_call: .
v_call: TRBV7-6
cdr3_length: 13
clone_size: .
j_call: TRBJ2-3

cdr3_nt: TGTGCCAGCAGTGAAGCATCACTAGCGGGTAATGAGCAGTTCTTC
cdr3_aa: CASSEASLAGNEQFF
d_call: TRBD2
v_call: TRBV6-1
cdr3_length: 15
clone_size: .
j_call: TRBJ2-1

cdr3_nt: TGCAGCGTTGCGGGCAGGGCGAAAGAGACCCAGTACTTC
cdr3_aa: CSVAGRAKETQYF
d_call: .
v_call: TRBV29-1
cdr3_length: 13
clone_size: few
j_call: TRBJ2-5

cdr3_nt: TGTGCCAGCAGCTTAGGTGCGACTCTAAATTCACCCCTCCACTTT
cdr3_aa: CASSLGATLNSPLHF
d_call: .
v_call: TRBV7-9
cdr3_length: 15
clone_size: .
j_call: TRBJ1-6

cdr3_nt: TGCGCCAGCAGCTTCACCGGTTGGGCTGGGTGGAGCACTGAAGCTTTCTTT
cdr3_aa: CASSFTGWAGWSTEAFF
d_call: .
v_call: TRBV5-1
cdr3_length: 17
clone_size: few
j_call: TRBJ1-1

cdr3_nt: TGCAGTGCCTCCGGGCAGGGGGCCTCCAGCAATGAGCAGTTCTTC
cdr3_aa: CSASGQGASSNEQFF
d_call: TRBD1
v_call: TRBV20-1
cdr3_length: 15
clone_size: .
j_call: TRBJ2-1

cdr3_nt: TGTGCCAGCAGCGGGGAGTACCAAGAGACCCAGTTCTTC
cdr3_aa: CASSGEYQETQFF
d_call: .
v_call: TRBV27
cdr3_length: 13
clone_size: once
j_call: TRBJ2-1